A selection of T cell receptor beta chains follows, all from one sample in a study of blood T cell repertoires in COVID-19. Generated by immunoSEQ multiplex PCR, the TCRdb table keeps only in-frame clones and is missing some. The table shows more than 150,000 clones, with approximately 87% occurring only once. Sample: peripheral blood. These receptors came from a man in his sixties or seventies with active or convalescent COVID-19. Each CDR3 is given with its conserved first and last residue. D genes are given only for firm matches. Only part of the rows carry a size: once, few, many, or a class if the clone is expanded.

NA	TRBJ2-5	16	TRBV7-2	TRBD1	CASSSRRDRDQETQYF	TGTGCCAGCAGCTCCCGCCGGGACAGGGACCAAGAGACCCAGTACTTC
once	TRBJ2-2	14	TRBV11-2	NA	CASSFIWATGELFF	TGTGCCAGCAGCTTTATCTGGGCTACCGGGGAGCTGTTTTTT
NA	TRBJ2-3	15	TRBV7-2	TRBD2	CASSLAGGTTDTQYF	TGTGCCAGCAGCCTGGCGGGAGGAACCACAGATACGCAGTATTTT
NA	TRBJ2-5	15	TRBV5-1	TRBD1	CASSPRTGTEETQYF	TGCGCCAGCAGCCCACGGACAGGGACCGAGGAGACCCAGTACTTC
few	TRBJ1-1	15	TRBV5-1	NA	CASSYSSLGGTEAFF	TGCGCCAGCAGCTACTCGAGCCTGGGGGGCACTGAAGCTTTCTTT
NA	TRBJ1-6	17	TRBV9	TRBD1	CASSARTGSSYNSPLHF	TGTGCCAGCAGCGCCAGGACAGGGAGCTCCTATAATTCACCCCTCCACTTT
NA	TRBJ2-2	14	TRBV5-1	NA	CASRTRADTGELFF	TGCGCCAGCAGGACGCGGGCAGACACCGGGGAGCTGTTTTTT
few	TRBJ2-7	13	TRBV11-2	TRBD2	CASSLVLGGEQYF	TGTGCCAGCAGCTTAGTTCTGGGAGGGGAGCAGTACTTC
NA	TRBJ2-6	15	TRBV18	NA	CASSHRGSGANVLTF	TGTGCCAGCTCACACCGGGGATCTGGGGCCAACGTCCTGACTTTC
NA	TRBJ1-5	16	TRBV6-2/TRBV6-3	TRBD1	CASRYGDRGTGQPQHF	TGTGCCAGCAGGTACGGGGACAGGGGGACCGGACAGCCCCAGCATTTT
NA	TRBJ1-2	15	TRBV11-2	TRBD1	CASSPLRQGVYGYTF	TGTGCCAGCAGTCCTCTCCGACAGGGAGTCTATGGCTACACCTTC
NA	TRBJ2-2	15	TRBV11-2	NA	CASSRPGYDTGELFF	TGTGCCAGCAGCAGACCCGGGTACGACACCGGGGAGCTGTTTTTT
NA	TRBJ1-1	14	TRBV2	TRBD1	CASNLQGIGTEAFF	TGTGCCAGCAATTTACAGGGGATTGGAACTGAAGCTTTCTTT
NA	TRBJ1-5	14	TRBV5-8	TRBD1	CASRLTGGGQPQHF	TGTGCCAGCAGGCTGACAGGGGGTGGTCAGCCCCAGCATTTT
NA	TRBJ2-3	15	TRBV6-5	NA	CASSTTGLRTDTQYF	TGTGCCAGCAGTACGACAGGCCTTCGCACAGATACGCAGTATTTT
NA	TRBJ1-2	14	TRBV5-4	NA	CASSFGRANYGYTF	TGTGCCAGCAGCTTCGGGCGGGCTAACTATGGCTACACCTTC
once	TRBJ2-7	15	TRBV6-5	NA	CASSYSGLVSYEQYF	TGTGCCAGCAGTTACTCGGGACTTGTCTCCTACGAGCAGTACTTC
few	TRBJ1-1	14	TRBV9	NA	CASSVQARNTEAFF	TGTGCCAGCAGCGTCCAGGCGAGGAACACTGAAGCTTTCTTT
NA	TRBJ2-7	13	TRBV2	TRBD2	CATTSGRGREQYF	TGTGCCACCACTTCCGGGAGGGGACGTGAGCAGTACTTC
few	TRBJ2-3	15	TRBV5-1	NA	CASSLAPERPDTQYF	TGCGCCAGCAGCTTGGCCCCGGAGCGACCAGATACGCAGTATTTT
NA	TRBJ1-4	15	TRBV30	TRBD1	CAWSPPRRQGWELFF	TGTGCCTGGAGTCCCCCCCGGAGACAGGGTTGGGAACTGTTTTTT
NA	TRBJ2-1	16	TRBV28	TRBD2	CASIPPGLGGWNEQFF	TGTGCCAGCATTCCTCCGGGACTAGGGGGTTGGAATGAGCAGTTCTTC
few	TRBJ1-3	16	TRBV6-5	NA	CASSYSSVLGGNTIYF	TGTGCCAGCAGTTACTCTAGTGTTCTCGGGGGAAACACCATATATTTT
NA	TRBJ2-7	15	TRBV19	TRBD1	CASSYQGASGYEQYF	TGTGCCAGTAGTTACCAGGGGGCGAGTGGCTACGAGCAGTACTTC
many	TRBJ2-5	13	TRBV6-2/TRBV6-3	NA	CASSTHGGETQYF	TGTGCCAGCAGTACCCACGGGGGAGAGACCCAGTACTTC
NA	TRBJ2-7	17	TRBV6-2/TRBV6-3	NA	CASSLRAPGGQSYEQYF	TGTGCCAGCAGCCTACGTGCTCCAGGTGGCCAAAGCTACGAGCAGTACTTC
NA	TRBJ2-1	15	TRBV19	TRBD1	CASSLRDRGIDEQFF	TGTGCCAGTAGTCTCCGGGACAGGGGGATCGATGAGCAGTTCTTC
NA	TRBJ2-7	15	TRBV7-9	NA	CASSPSRGQLYEQYF	TGTGCCAGCAGCCCTAGTAGGGGCCAGCTATACGAGCAGTACTTC
NA	TRBJ1-6	16	TRBV5-6	NA	CASSFLTSSYNSPLHF	TGTGCCAGCAGCTTTCTCACAAGCTCCTATAATTCACCCCTCCACTTT
NA	TRBJ1-1	15	TRBV4-3	NA	CASSQDWAGATEAFF	TGCGCCAGCAGCCAAGACTGGGCAGGGGCCACTGAAGCTTTCTTT
NA	TRBJ1-2	12	TRBV25-1	NA	CASSGQDYGYTF	TGTGCCAGCAGTGGACAGGACTATGGCTACACCTTC
NA	TRBJ1-1	15	TRBV19	NA	CASSMAGRLNTEAFF	TGTGCCAGTAGTATGGCAGGCCGCCTGAACACTGAAGCTTTCTTT
NA	TRBJ2-1	14	TRBV7-6	TRBD2	CASKRGGADNEQFF	TGTGCCAGCAAGCGGGGGGGCGCGGACAATGAGCAGTTCTTC
NA	TRBJ1-5	13	TRBV2	NA	CASSEREDQPQHF	TGTGCCAGCAGTGAAAGGGAGGATCAGCCCCAGCATTTT
NA	TRBJ1-2	16	TRBV5-1	TRBD1	CASSLAPGQVGYGYTF	TGCGCCAGCAGCTTGGCCCCGGGACAGGTGGGGTATGGCTACACCTTC
NA	TRBJ1-4	16	TRBV19	NA	CASSMRDLVLNEKLFF	TGTGCCAGTAGTATGCGGGATTTGGTCCTTAATGAAAAACTGTTTTTT
NA	TRBJ2-6	17	TRBV28	NA	CASSPPGSYSGANVLTF	TGTGCCAGCAGCCCTCCCGGGTCCTACTCTGGGGCCAACGTCCTGACTTTC
NA	TRBJ2-2	18	TRBV7-2	TRBD1	CASSLRVSWDRDTGELFF	TGTGCCAGCAGCTTACGGGTTTCCTGGGACAGGGACACCGGGGAGCTGTTTTTT
few	TRBJ1-3	14	TRBV11-2	NA	CASSQSPSGNTIYF	TGTGCCAGCAGCCAGTCGCCCTCTGGAAACACCATATATTTT
many	TRBJ2-2	15	TRBV7-8	TRBD2	CASSLLAGGVGELFF	TGTGCCAGCAGCTTACTAGCGGGGGGGGTCGGGGAGCTGTTTTTT
NA	TRBJ1-2	18	TRBV5-1	TRBD1	CASSATSGTGAGYDGYTF	TGCGCCAGCAGCGCTACTTCCGGGACAGGGGCCGGGTACGATGGCTACACCTTC
few	TRBJ2-5	13	TRBV7-7	NA	CASSGRARETQYF	TGTGCCAGCAGCGGCAGGGCGCGGGAGACCCAGTACTTC
NA	TRBJ2-3	15	TRBV18	TRBD2	CASSGSGLATDTQYF	TGTGCCAGTTCGGGTTCGGGACTAGCGACAGATACGCAGTATTTT
NA	TRBJ2-1	15	TRBV2	NA	CASSDLAGTYNEQFF	TGTGCCAGCAGTGATTTGGCGGGCACCTACAATGAGCAGTTCTTC
NA	TRBJ2-1	15	TRBV6-4	NA	CASSEIRESGNEQFF	TGTGCCAGCAGTGAGATTCGGGAGTCAGGCAATGAGCAGTTCTTC
NA	TRBJ1-2	13	TRBV19	NA	CASSMSGPYGYTF	TGTGCCAGTAGTATGTCAGGGCCATATGGCTACACCTTC
NA	TRBJ2-5	14	TRBV5-1	NA	CASNRGGSLETQYF	TGCGCCAGCAATAGGGGGGGGTCTTTGGAGACCCAGTACTTC
NA	TRBJ1-4	17	TRBV7-2	TRBD1	CASSLVSLGQGNEKLFF	TGTGCCAGCAGCTTAGTTAGCTTGGGACAGGGAAATGAAAAACTGTTTTTT
NA	TRBJ1-1	13	TRBV14	NA	CASSRNRDTEAFF	TGTGCCAGCAGTCGAAACAGGGACACTGAAGCTTTCTTT
NA	TRBJ1-4	17	TRBV4-3	NA	CASSQGLRVEHGEKLFF	TGCGCCAGCAGCCAAGGGCTGAGGGTGGAGCATGGTGAAAAACTGTTTTTT
NA	TRBJ1-6	14	TRBV18	NA	CASSPDSTNSPLHF	TGTGCCAGCTCACCCGACAGTACCAATTCACCCCTCCACTTT
NA	TRBJ2-1	12	TRBV7-6	NA	CASTTSLNEQFF	TGTGCCAGCACCACCTCGCTAAATGAGCAGTTCTTC
NA	TRBJ2-3	15	TRBV18	NA	CASSPPGPVTDTQYF	TGTGCCAGCTCACCGCCCGGTCCCGTCACAGATACGCAGTATTTT
few	TRBJ1-1	15	TRBV6-2/TRBV6-3	TRBD1	CASSSPHRGDTEAFF	TGTGCCAGCAGCTCCCCTCACAGGGGGGACACTGAAGCTTTCTTT
NA	TRBJ2-2	17	TRBV7-9	NA	CASTPNRAGRLGGELFF	TGTGCCAGCACCCCAAACAGGGCCGGTCGCTTAGGAGGGGAGCTGTTTTTT
once	TRBJ2-1	15	TRBV11-2	TRBD1	CASSRGTGSYNEQFF	TGTGCCAGCAGCCGGGGGACAGGGTCATACAATGAGCAGTTCTTC
NA	TRBJ2-1	15	TRBV5-1	NA	CASSLVAGSYNEQFF	TGCGCCAGCAGCTTGGTTGCGGGAAGCTACAATGAGCAGTTCTTC
NA	TRBJ1-1	13	TRBV14	NA	CASSPSLILQAFF	TGTGCCAGCAGCCCCAGTTTAATTTTGCAAGCTTTCTTT
NA	TRBJ1-1	12	TRBV7-9	NA	CASSFPLTEAFF	TGTGCCAGCAGCTTTCCCCTCACTGAAGCTTTCTTT
NA	TRBJ2-4	14	TRBV7-2	NA	CASSLEYAGNIQYF	TGTGCCAGCAGCTTAGAGTATGCGGGGAACATTCAGTACTTC